This T cell receptor (beta chain) was identified during a study of response to subunit inactivated influenza vaccine. TCRdb re-analysed the RT-PCR reads in MiXCR, keeping a single row per CDR3 protein. The table lists hundreds of thousands of distinct CDR3 sequences, 11% of them singletons, with 9.5% to 11% in the top ten. This CDR3 is 15 amino acids long. The junction had 2 bases not matched to a gene; V was cut back by 1 base and J by 2 bases. Germline V gene data show CDR1 as LGHNA and CDR2 as YNFKEQ. These data also featured in a second study, about T cells expressing NK-cell markers. As that report states: The authors generated TCR beta cDNA through 5'RACE template switching with UMIs.

The TCR sequence derives from a middle-aged man who received an inactivated influenza vaccine. The chain uses TRBV4-2 and TRBJ2-3; 8 bases line up with TRBD2. The starting material was PBMCs from blood, obtained on the day of vaccination. In DNA, the CDR3 is TGTGCCAGCAGCCAAGGGACTAGCAACACAGATACGCAGTATTTT. It specifies CASSQGTSNTDTQYF.